This is a list of T cell receptor beta chains from one sample in a study of cytomegalovirus exposure and HLA in healthy donors. Assay used: immunoSEQ multiplex PCR; TCRdb lists only in-frame clones, some missing. Here the sample spans roughly 250,000 clones, under 80% being singletons. Sequenced: PBMCs. All receptors come from a female donor in good health and CMV-seronegative. The CDR3 runs from the conserved cysteine through the conserved F or W.

J gene: TRBJ1-1; V gene: TRBV6-1; CDR3 protein: CASKTGNTEAFF
J gene: TRBJ2-6; V gene: TRBV15; CDR3 protein: CATGTGRGANVLTF
J gene: TRBJ2-1; V gene: TRBV28; CDR3 protein: CASRRTGAHNEQFF
J gene: TRBJ2-1; V gene: TRBV5-1; CDR3 protein: CASSVEGTGINEQFF
J gene: TRBJ2-7; V gene: TRBV5-4; CDR3 protein: CASSLEMTGGEQYF
J gene: TRBJ2-1; V gene: TRBV4-1; CDR3 protein: CASSDYRAGGYNEQFF
J gene: TRBJ2-3; V gene: TRBV9; CDR3 protein: CASSVVTDTQYF
J gene: TRBJ2-7; V gene: TRBV18; CDR3 protein: CASSPLTLGDEQYF
J gene: TRBJ1-1; V gene: TRBV7-3; CDR3 protein: CASRPRELTEAFF
J gene: TRBJ2-2; V gene: TRBV5-4; CDR3 protein: CASSSASSGTYTGELFF
J gene: TRBJ2-2; V gene: TRBV5-6; CDR3 protein: CASSSSLNTGELFF
J gene: TRBJ1-6; V gene: TRBV10-3; CDR3 protein: CATLEQGGSYNSPLHF
J gene: TRBJ1-5; V gene: TRBV5-5; CDR3 protein: CASSSSTPRDSGNQPQHF
J gene: TRBJ2-7; V gene: TRBV5-1; CDR3 protein: CASSLDSGTAYEQYF
J gene: TRBJ1-2; V gene: TRBV4-1; CDR3 protein: CASSQGAKRTVNYGYTF
J gene: TRBJ1-2; V gene: TRBV5-1; CDR3 protein: CASSWERGHPHYGYTF
J gene: TRBJ2-7; V gene: TRBV18; CDR3 protein: CASSPTGKAYEQYF
J gene: -; V gene: TRBV4-1; CDR3 protein: CASSQVGLKDRFYEQYF
J gene: TRBJ2-3; V gene: TRBV5-8; CDR3 protein: CASKMTSGITDTQYF
J gene: TRBJ2-4; V gene: TRBV5-1; CDR3 protein: CASSLLADAAKNIQYF
J gene: TRBJ2-1; V gene: TRBV5-5; CDR3 protein: CASSLGGNEQFF
J gene: TRBJ2-5; V gene: TRBV29-1; CDR3 protein: CSVGTGKETQYF
J gene: TRBJ1-5; V gene: TRBV27; CDR3 protein: CASSLNGGVKPQHF
J gene: TRBJ2-5; V gene: TRBV2; CDR3 protein: CASSVNGRETQYF
J gene: TRBJ1-1; V gene: TRBV28; CDR3 protein: CASSLTQGGEAFF
J gene: TRBJ2-5; V gene: TRBV5-1; CDR3 protein: CASSVGGRRETQYF
J gene: TRBJ1-2; V gene: TRBV2; CDR3 protein: CASSAADRGLYGYTF
J gene: TRBJ2-7; V gene: TRBV19; CDR3 protein: CASSRLPTTSGSPYEQYF
J gene: TRBJ2-2; V gene: TRBV19; CDR3 protein: CASSIEGSGELFF
J gene: TRBJ2-2; V gene: TRBV5-1; CDR3 protein: CASSLARQRDYTGELFF
J gene: TRBJ1-1; V gene: TRBV18; CDR3 protein: CASSPPNRDTEAFF
J gene: TRBJ2-1; V gene: TRBV27; CDR3 protein: CASSLVSGSYNEQFF
J gene: TRBJ2-5; V gene: TRBV27; CDR3 protein: CASSWARPGETQYF
J gene: TRBJ2-1; V gene: TRBV19; CDR3 protein: CATTTGRYNEQFF
J gene: TRBJ2-3; V gene: TRBV6-4; CDR3 protein: CASSTIAGEADTQYF
J gene: TRBJ2-5; V gene: TRBV11-2; CDR3 protein: CASASGRGLLTQYF
J gene: TRBJ2-7; V gene: TRBV6-5; CDR3 protein: CASSSTSSPYEQYF
J gene: TRBJ2-1; V gene: TRBV9; CDR3 protein: CASSGGGYNEQFF
J gene: TRBJ1-6; V gene: TRBV5-1; CDR3 protein: CASSLKQGGSSPLHF
J gene: TRBJ2-5; V gene: TRBV5-4; CDR3 protein: CASSRASGIQETQYF
J gene: TRBJ2-1; V gene: TRBV5-4; CDR3 protein: CASSSGTDNEQFF
J gene: -; V gene: TRBV6-6; CDR3 protein: CASSSGGGVGYEQYF
J gene: TRBJ1-2; V gene: TRBV6-4; CDR3 protein: CASSDSTGARGCTF
J gene: TRBJ2-5; V gene: TRBV21-1; CDR3 protein: CARTGEETQYF
J gene: TRBJ2-2; V gene: TRBV28; CDR3 protein: CASSLSPGELFF
J gene: TRBJ1-2; V gene: TRBV6-5; CDR3 protein: CASSDRNYGYTF
J gene: TRBJ2-1; V gene: TRBV19; CDR3 protein: CASSMGGEVYEQFF
J gene: TRBJ1-1; V gene: TRBV18; CDR3 protein: CASSPSYTEAFF
J gene: TRBJ2-5; V gene: TRBV11-2; CDR3 protein: CASRKPGGLAETQYF
J gene: TRBJ1-1; V gene: TRBV28; CDR3 protein: CASTSIRDSPEAFF
J gene: TRBJ2-4; V gene: TRBV19; CDR3 protein: CASSKSDGDIQYF
J gene: TRBJ2-7; V gene: TRBV5-4; CDR3 protein: CASSPVGGVYEQYF
J gene: TRBJ1-1; V gene: TRBV5-1; CDR3 protein: CASNLQGHDTEAFF
J gene: TRBJ2-5; V gene: TRBV4-1; CDR3 protein: CASSRLPAQDMGETQYF
J gene: TRBJ1-4; V gene: TRBV18; CDR3 protein: CASSPTGGTNEKLFF